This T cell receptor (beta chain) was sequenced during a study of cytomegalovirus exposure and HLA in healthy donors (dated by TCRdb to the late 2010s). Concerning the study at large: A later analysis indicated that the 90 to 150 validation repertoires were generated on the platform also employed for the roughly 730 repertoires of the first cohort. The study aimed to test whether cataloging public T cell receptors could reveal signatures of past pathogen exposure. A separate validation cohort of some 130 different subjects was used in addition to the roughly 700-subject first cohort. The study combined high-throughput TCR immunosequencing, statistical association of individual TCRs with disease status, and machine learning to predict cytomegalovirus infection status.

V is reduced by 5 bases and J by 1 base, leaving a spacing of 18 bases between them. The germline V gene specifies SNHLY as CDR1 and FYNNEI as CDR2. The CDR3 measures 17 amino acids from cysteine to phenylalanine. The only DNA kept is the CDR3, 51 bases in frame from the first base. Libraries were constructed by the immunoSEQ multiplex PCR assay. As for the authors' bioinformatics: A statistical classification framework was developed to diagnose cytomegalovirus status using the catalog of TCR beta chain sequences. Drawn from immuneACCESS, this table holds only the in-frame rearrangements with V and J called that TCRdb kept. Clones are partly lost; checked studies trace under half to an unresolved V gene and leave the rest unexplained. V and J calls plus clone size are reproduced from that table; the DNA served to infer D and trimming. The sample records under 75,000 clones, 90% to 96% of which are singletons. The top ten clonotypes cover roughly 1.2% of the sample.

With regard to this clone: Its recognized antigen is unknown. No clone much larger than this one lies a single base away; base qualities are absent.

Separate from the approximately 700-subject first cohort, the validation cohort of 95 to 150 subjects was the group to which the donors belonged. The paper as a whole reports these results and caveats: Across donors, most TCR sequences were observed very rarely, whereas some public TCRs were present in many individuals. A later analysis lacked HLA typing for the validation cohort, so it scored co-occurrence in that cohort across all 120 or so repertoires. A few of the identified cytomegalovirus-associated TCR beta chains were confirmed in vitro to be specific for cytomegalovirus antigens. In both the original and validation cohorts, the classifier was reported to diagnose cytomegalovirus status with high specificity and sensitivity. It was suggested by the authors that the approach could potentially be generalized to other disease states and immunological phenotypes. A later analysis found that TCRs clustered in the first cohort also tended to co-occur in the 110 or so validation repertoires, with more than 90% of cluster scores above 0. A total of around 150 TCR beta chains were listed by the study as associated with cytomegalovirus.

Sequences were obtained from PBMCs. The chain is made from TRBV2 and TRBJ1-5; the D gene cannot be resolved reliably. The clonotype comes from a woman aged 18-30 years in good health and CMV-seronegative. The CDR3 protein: CASSPDLTPGSNQPQHF. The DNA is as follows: TGTGCCAGCAGTCCGGACCTTACCCCGGGGAGCAATCAGCCCCAGCATTTT.